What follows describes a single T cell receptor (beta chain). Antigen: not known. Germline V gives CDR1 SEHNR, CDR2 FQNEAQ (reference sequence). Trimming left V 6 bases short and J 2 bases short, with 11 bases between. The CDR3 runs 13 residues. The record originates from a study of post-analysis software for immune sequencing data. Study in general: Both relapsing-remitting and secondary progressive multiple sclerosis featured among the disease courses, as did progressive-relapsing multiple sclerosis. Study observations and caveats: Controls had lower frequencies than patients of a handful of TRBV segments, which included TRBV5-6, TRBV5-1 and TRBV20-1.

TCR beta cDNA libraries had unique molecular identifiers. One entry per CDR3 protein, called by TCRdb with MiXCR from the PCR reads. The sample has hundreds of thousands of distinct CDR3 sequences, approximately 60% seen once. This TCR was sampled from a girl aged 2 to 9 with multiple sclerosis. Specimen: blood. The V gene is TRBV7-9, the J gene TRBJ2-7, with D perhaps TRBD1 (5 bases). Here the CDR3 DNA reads TGTGCCAGCAGGGACACTTTAACCTACGAGCAGTACTTC. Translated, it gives CASRDTLTYEQYF.